The present T cell receptor (beta chain) was sequenced within a study of blood T cell repertoires in COVID-19. TCRdb's copy holds only in-frame clones and misses some; the assay was immunoSEQ multiplex PCR. The data show fewer than 250,000 clones, about 87% seen once. This TCR was recovered from a man aged 50 to 59 who had been exposed to COVID-19. Sequencing used PBMCs or T cells enriched from blood (not recorded which).

The CDR3 region is CASSQGLADPYEQYV. In nucleotides, the CDR3 is TGTGCCAGCTCACAGGGACTAGCGGACCCCTACGAGCAGTACGTC. The rearrangement links TRBV18 to TRBJ2-7; 11 nucleotides line up with TRBD2. The J segment lost 2 bases and the V segment lost 4 bases, leaving 4 bases of the junction unmatched. CDR1 KGHSH and CDR2 LQKENI come from the germline V gene. The CDR3 extends over 15 amino acids.